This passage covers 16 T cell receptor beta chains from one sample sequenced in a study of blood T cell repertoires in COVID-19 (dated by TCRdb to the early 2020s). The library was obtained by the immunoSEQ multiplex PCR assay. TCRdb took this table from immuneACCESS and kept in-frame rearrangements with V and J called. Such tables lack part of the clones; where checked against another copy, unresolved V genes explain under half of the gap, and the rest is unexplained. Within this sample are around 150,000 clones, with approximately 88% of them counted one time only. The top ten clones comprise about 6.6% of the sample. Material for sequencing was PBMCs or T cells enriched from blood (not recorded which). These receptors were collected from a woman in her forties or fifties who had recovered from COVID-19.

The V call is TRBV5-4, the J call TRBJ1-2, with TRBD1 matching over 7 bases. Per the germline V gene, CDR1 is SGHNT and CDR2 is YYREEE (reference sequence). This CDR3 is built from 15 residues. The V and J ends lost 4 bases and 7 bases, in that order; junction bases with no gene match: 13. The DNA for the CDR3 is TGTGCCAGCAGCCGACAGGGCCCAGCCGGTGGTGGCTACACCTTC. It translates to CASSRQGPAGGGYTF.

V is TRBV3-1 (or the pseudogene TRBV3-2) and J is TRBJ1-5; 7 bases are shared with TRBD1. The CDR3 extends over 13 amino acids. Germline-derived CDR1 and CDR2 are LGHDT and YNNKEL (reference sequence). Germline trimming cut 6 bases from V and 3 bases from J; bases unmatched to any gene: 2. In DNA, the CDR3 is TGTGCCAGCAGACAGGGGCCCAATCAGCCCCAGCATTTT. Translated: CASRQGPNQPQHF.

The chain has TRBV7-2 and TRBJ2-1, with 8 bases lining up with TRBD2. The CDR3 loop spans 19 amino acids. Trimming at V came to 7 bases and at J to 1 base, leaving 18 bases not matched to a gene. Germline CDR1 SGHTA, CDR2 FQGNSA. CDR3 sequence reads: CASKAPGLGPEFSYNEQFF. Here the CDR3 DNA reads TGTGCCAGCAAGGCCCCGGGACTAGGTCCCGAGTTTTCCTACAATGAGCAGTTCTTC.

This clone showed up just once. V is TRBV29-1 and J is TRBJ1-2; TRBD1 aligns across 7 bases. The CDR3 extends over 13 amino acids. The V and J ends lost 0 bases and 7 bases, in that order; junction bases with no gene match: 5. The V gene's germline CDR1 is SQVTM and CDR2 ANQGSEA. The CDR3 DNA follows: TGCAGCGTTGAAGAAGGGGACAGACCTGGCTACACCTTC. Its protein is CSVEEGDRPGYTF.

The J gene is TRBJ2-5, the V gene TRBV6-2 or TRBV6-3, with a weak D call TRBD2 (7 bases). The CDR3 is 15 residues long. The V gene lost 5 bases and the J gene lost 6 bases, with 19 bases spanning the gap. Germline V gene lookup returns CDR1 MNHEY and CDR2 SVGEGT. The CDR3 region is CASSHPGRDKKTQYF. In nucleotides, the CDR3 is TGTGCCAGCAGTCACCCGGGGAGGGACAAGAAGACCCAGTACTTC.

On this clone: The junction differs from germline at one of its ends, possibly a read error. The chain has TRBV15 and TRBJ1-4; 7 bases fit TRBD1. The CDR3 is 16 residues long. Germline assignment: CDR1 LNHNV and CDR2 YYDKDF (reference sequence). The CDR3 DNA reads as TGTGCCACCAGCCGAGACAGGGCTAATCCCCTCGAAAAACTGTTTTTT. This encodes CATSRDRANPLEKLFF.

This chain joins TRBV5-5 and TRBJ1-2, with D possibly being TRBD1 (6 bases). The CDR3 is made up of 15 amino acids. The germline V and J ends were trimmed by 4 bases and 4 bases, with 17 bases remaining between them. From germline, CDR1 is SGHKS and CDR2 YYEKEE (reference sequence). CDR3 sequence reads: CASSHTPGQIYGYTF. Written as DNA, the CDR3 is TGTGCCAGCAGCCATACCCCAGGACAGATCTATGGCTACACCTTC.

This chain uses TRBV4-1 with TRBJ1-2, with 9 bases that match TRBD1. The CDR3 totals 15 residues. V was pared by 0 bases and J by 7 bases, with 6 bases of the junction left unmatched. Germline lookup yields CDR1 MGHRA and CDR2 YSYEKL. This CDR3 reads CASSQETGQGAGYTF. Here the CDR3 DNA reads TGCGCCAGCAGCCAAGAAACGGGACAGGGTGCTGGCTACACCTTC.

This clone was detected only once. This CDR3 reads CASSVESGVASEQYF. DNA for the CDR3: TGTGCCAGCAGCGTAGAGTCGGGGGTAGCGAGCGAGCAGTACTTC. The genes are TRBV9 and TRBJ2-7; tentatively, D is TRBD2 (6 bases). In germline, CDR1 is SGDLS, CDR2 YYNGEE. This CDR3 is built from 15 residues. The ends were cut back, 0 bases at V and 6 bases at J, with 16 bases in the middle. Combining the CDR3 with reference TRBV9 and TRBJ2-7 gives the whole variable domain DSGVTQTPKHLITATGQRVTLRCSPRSGDLSVYWYQQSLDQGLQFLIQYYNGEERAKGNILERFSAQQFPDLHSELNLSSLELGDSALYFCASSVESGVASEQYFGPGTRLTVT.

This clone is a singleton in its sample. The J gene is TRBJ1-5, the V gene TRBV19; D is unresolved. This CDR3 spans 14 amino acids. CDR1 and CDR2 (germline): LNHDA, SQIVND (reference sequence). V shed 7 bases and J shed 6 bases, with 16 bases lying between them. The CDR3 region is CASNGGEWGQPQHF. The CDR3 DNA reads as TGTGCCAGTAATGGCGGGGAGTGGGGTCAGCCCCAGCATTTT.

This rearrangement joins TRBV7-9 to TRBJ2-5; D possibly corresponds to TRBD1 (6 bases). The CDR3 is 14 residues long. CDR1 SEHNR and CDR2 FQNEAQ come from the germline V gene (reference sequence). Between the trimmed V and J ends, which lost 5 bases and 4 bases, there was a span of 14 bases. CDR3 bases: TGTGCCAGCAGCCCACAGGGTGGGGGAGAGACCCAGTACTTC. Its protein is CASSPQGGGETQYF.

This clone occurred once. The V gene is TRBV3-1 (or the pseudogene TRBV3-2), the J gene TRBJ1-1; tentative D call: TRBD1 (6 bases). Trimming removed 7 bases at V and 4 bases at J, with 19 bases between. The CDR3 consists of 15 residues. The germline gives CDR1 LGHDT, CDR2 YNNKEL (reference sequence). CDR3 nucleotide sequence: TGTGCCAGCACCGGGACACCTTTTGGAGGCACTGAAGCTTTCTTT. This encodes CASTGTPFGGTEAFF.

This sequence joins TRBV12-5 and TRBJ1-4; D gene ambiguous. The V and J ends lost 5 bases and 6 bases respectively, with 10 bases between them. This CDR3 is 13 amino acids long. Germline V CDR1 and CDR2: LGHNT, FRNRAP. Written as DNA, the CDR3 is TGTGCTAGTGGTCTCGAAGGAGATGAAAAACTGTTTTTT. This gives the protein CASGLEGDEKLFF.

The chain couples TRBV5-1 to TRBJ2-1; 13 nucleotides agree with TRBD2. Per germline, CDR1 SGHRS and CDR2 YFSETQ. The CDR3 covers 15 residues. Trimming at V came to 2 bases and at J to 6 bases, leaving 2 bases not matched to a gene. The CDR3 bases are TGCGCCAGCAGCTTACTAGCGGGGGGGATCAATGAGCAGTTCTTC. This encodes CASSLLAGGINEQFF. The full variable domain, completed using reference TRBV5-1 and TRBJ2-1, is KAGVTQTPRYLIKTRGQQVTLSCSPISGHRSVSWYQQTPGQGLQFLFEYFSETQRNKGNFPGRFSGRQFSNSRSEMNVSTLELGDSALYLCASSLLAGGINEQFFGPGTRLTVL.

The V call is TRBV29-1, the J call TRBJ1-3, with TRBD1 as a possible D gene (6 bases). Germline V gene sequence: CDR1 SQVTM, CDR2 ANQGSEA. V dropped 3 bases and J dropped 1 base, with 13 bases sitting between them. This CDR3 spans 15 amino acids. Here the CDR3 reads CSVDRLQGSGNTIYF. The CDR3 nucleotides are TGCAGCGTTGACCGCCTCCAGGGGTCTGGAAACACCATATATTTT.

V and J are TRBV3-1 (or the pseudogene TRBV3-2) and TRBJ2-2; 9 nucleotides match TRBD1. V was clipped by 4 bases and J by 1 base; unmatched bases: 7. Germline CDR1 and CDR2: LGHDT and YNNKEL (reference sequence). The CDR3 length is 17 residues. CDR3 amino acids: CASSPPPGQGNTGELFF. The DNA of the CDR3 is TGTGCCAGCAGCCCCCCCCCGGGACAGGGGAACACCGGGGAGCTGTTTTTT.